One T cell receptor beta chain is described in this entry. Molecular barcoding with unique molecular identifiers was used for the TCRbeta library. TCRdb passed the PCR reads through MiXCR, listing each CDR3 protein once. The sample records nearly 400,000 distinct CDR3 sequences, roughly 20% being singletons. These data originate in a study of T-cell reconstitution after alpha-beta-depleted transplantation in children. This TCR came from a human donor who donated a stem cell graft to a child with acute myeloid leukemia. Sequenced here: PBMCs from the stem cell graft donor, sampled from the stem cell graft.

CDR3 in amino acids: CASSLGLVGDEQFF. CDR3 sequence (DNA): TGCGCCAGCAGCTTAGGCCTAGTAGGCGATGAGCAGTTCTTC. The genes are TRBV5-1 and TRBJ2-1; D is uncertain. The length of the CDR3 is 14 residues. Trimming removed 2 bases from V and 8 bases from J, with 14 bases in between. Germline V gene data show CDR1 as SGHRS and CDR2 as YFSETQ.